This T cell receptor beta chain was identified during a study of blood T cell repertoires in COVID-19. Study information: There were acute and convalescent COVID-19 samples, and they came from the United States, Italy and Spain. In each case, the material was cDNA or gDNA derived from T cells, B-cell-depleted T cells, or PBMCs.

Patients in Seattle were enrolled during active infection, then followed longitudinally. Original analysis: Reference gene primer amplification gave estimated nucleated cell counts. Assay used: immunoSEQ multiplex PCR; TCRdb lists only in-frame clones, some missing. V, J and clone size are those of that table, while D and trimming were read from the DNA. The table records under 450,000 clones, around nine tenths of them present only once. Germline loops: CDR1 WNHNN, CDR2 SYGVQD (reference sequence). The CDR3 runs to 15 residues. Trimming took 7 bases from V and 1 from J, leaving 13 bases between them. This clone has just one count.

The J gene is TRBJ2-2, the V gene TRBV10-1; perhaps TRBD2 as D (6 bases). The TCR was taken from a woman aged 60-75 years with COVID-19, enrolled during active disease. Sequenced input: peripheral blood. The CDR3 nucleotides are TGCGCCAGCAACCCCCCCGGGGGGAACACCGGGGAGCTGTTTTTT. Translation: CASNPPGGNTGELFF.